This TCR beta chain was sequenced for a study of T cell repertoires in cytomegalovirus infection. For the study at large: CMV infection plus the matching HLA type was flagged by public TCR beta signatures. Study-level points and caveats: The response measured ex vivo was dominated by TCR beta clonotypes (HLA-C-restricted and CMV-specific).

Only a few counts were recorded for this clonotype. Its antigen is not known. TCRdb fed the reads into MiXCR, producing one record per CDR3 protein. The sample shows 700,000 to 900,000 distinct CDR3 sequences, almost 30% of them seen only once. The CDR3 contains 16 residues. With 0 bases removed from V and 0 bases from J, the gap between germline ends came to 12 bases. From germline, CDR1 is DFQATT and CDR2 SNEGSKA (reference sequence). The sequencing here drew on cultured CD8+ T cells from PBMCs, taken from culture after CMV antigen stimulation. This TCR was recovered from a human donor in good health (CMV status not recorded). Some clones in this sample may be carry-over from other donors' samples. The chain uses TRBV20-1 and TRBJ1-5; no firm D call. CDR3 nucleotides: TGCAGTGCTAGAGATCTGGGCGGGTATAGCAATCAGCCCCAGCATTTT. Translating it yields CSARDLGGYSNQPQHF.